The rows below give T cell receptor beta chains drawn from one sample of a study of blood T cell repertoires in COVID-19. Measured with immunoSEQ multiplex PCR; TCRdb has only the in-frame clones, and not every one. The table records fewer than 50,000 clones, approximately 69% of them present only once. Sequenced material: peripheral blood. These receptors were taken from a man aged 65-85 years with COVID-19, enrolled during active disease. CDR3s include the opening cysteine and the closing phenylalanine or tryptophan. The order of the fields is V gene, J gene, D gene, clone size, CDR3 protein, CDR3 DNA. D genes are given only for firm matches. Size tells how often a clone was seen (once, few, many) or the class of an expanded clone, and some rows leave it out.

TRBV4-2	TRBJ2-2	TRBD1	-	CASTQGENTGELFF	TGTGCCAGCACACAGGGGGAGAACACCGGGGAGCTGTTTTTT
TRBV30	TRBJ1-1	-	-	CAWILGGHDPEAFF	TGTGCCTGGATCCTTGGGGGACATGACCCTGAAGCTTTCTTT
TRBV9	TRBJ2-6	-	-	CASSVFSGANVLTF	TGTGCCAGCAGCGTCTTCTCTGGGGCCAACGTCCTGACTTTC
TRBV5-6	TRBJ1-2	-	-	CASSLRLGYTF	TGTGCCAGCAGCCTACGACTGGGCTACACCTTC
TRBV11-2	TRBJ1-2	TRBD1	-	CASSLGGTGFHVLGYTF	TGTGCCAGCAGCTTAGGGGGGACAGGGTTCCACGTCTTGGGCTACACCTTC
TRBV27	TRBJ2-1	TRBD2	-	CASSGRGLAIYEQFF	TGTGCCAGCAGTGGGCGGGGACTAGCGATATATGAGCAGTTCTTC
TRBV5-1	TRBJ1-5	-	-	CASSRLEGGQPQHF	TGCGCCAGCAGCCGGCTGGAGGGTGGGCAGCCCCAGCATTTT
TRBV5-1	TRBJ2-6	TRBD1	-	CASTGTGVSSGANVLTF	TGCGCCAGCACCGGGACAGGGGTCTCCTCTGGGGCCAACGTCCTGACTTTC
TRBV28	TRBJ2-2	TRBD1	-	CASSSGTGYAGELFF	TGTGCCAGCAGCTCCGGGACAGGGTACGCCGGGGAGCTGTTTTTT
TRBV24-1	TRBJ1-2	TRBD1	few	CAVQGDDGYTF	TGTGCCGTACAGGGGGACGATGGCTACACCTTC
TRBV3-1/TRBV3-2	TRBJ2-7	-	-	CASSQDLGTRWYEQYF	TGTGCCAGCAGCCAAGATCTCGGGACAAGGTGGTACGAGCAGTACTTC
TRBV12-3/TRBV12-4	TRBJ1-1	TRBD1	-	CASSLGQGAEAFF	TGTGCCAGCAGTTTAGGACAGGGGGCTGAAGCTTTCTTT
TRBV24-1	TRBJ2-1	-	once	CATTYNEQFF	TGTGCCACGACATACAATGAGCAGTTCTTC
TRBV4-1	TRBJ1-6	-	few	CASSQVEEGTAPLHF	TGCGCCAGCAGCCAAGTGGAAGAGGGAACGGCACCCCTCCACTTT
TRBV12-3/TRBV12-4	TRBJ2-1	-	once	CASSLRETIEQFF	TGTGCCAGCAGTTTAAGGGAGACTATCGAGCAGTTCTTC
TRBV7-2	TRBJ1-1	-	-	CASSPSWAGTEAFF	TGTGCCAGCAGCCCCTCGTGGGCGGGGACTGAAGCTTTCTTT
TRBV28	TRBJ2-1	TRBD2	-	CASRLLAGVYNEQFF	TGTGCCAGCAGGCTCCTAGCGGGCGTTTACAATGAGCAGTTCTTC
TRBV6-6	TRBJ2-2	TRBD1	-	CASSFSGQGKTGELFF	TGTGCCAGCAGTTTTAGTGGACAGGGAAAGACCGGGGAGCTGTTTTTT
TRBV5-6	TRBJ1-6	-	-	CASSLGQALSPLHF	TGTGCCAGCAGCTTGGGGCAGGCTCTTTCACCCCTCCACTTT
TRBV5-1	TRBJ2-2	TRBD1	once	CASSLTGGVNTGELFF	TGCGCCAGCAGCTTGACAGGGGGCGTGAACACCGGGGAGCTGTTTTTT
TRBV6-1	TRBJ1-1	TRBD1	few	CASSESGQGDTEAFF	TGTGCCAGCAGTGAATCAGGGCAGGGGGACACTGAAGCTTTCTTT
TRBV5-1	TRBJ1-4	-	-	CASSLLTGPGANEKLFF	TGCGCCAGCAGCCTACTGACAGGCCCAGGGGCTAATGAAAAACTGTTTTTT
TRBV5-1	TRBJ2-7	-	-	CASSLVGDPYEQYF	TGCGCCAGCAGCTTGGTCGGAGACCCCTACGAGCAGTACTTC
TRBV2	TRBJ1-2	-	few	CASTGFEGIDGYTF	TGTGCCAGCACGGGCTTTGAGGGAATCGATGGCTACACCTTC
TRBV3-1/TRBV3-2	TRBJ2-3	TRBD2	-	CASSRSLAGNTDTQYF	TGTGCCAGCAGTCGATCACTAGCGGGAAACACAGATACGCAGTATTTT
TRBV18	TRBJ2-1	TRBD1	-	CASSEGTVRHNEQFF	TGTGCCAGCTCGGAAGGGACAGTAAGACACAATGAGCAGTTCTTC
TRBV11-2	TRBJ2-7	TRBD1	few	CASSPGQYSYEQYF	TGTGCCAGCAGCCCGGGACAGTACTCCTACGAGCAGTACTTC
TRBV5-6	TRBJ2-7	TRBD1	few	CASSLQGVTYEQYF	TGTGCCAGCAGCTTACAGGGGGTAACCTACGAGCAGTACTTC
TRBV19	TRBJ1-1	TRBD1	-	CASEKNNRGFF	TGTGCCAGCGAAAAAAACAACAGGGGTTTCTTT
TRBV7-9	TRBJ2-3	-	-	CASSLHTIGAQYF	TGTGCCAGCAGCCTTCACACGATAGGGGCGCAGTATTTT